These T cell receptor beta chains were read from a single sample in a study of graft-versus-host responses after intestinal transplantation. Their recognized antigens are unknown. Assay: immunoSEQ multiplex PCR; the TCRdb copy retains only in-frame clones and omits some. The sample shows under 100,000 clones, around 80% of them seen only once. Material: unstimulated CD4+ T cells sorted from spleen or lymph node cells, obtained before intestinal transplant. Receptors originate from a human donor who received an intestinal transplant. Both conserved end residues are part of each CDR3. A D gene is named only where the DNA matches it firmly. The size of a clone is reported for some rows only, either as once, few or many, or as a class for expanded clones.

D	V	size	J	CDR3	DNA
TRBD1	TRBV28	NA	TRBJ1-4	CATGTDSNEKLFF	TGTGCCACTGGGACAGACTCAAATGAAAAACTGTTTTTT
TRBD1	TRBV5-4	NA	TRBJ2-3	CASSFRTGLTDTQYF	TGTGCCAGCAGCTTTAGGACAGGGCTCACAGATACGCAGTATTTT
TRBD1	TRBV28	NA	TRBJ1-2	CASSLPGQIYGYTF	TGTGCCAGCAGTCTTCCGGGACAGATCTATGGCTACACCTTC
NA	TRBV28	once	TRBJ1-2	CASSLTGTNYGYTF	TGTGCCAGCAGTTTAACAGGGACCAACTATGGCTACACCTTC
TRBD1	TRBV23-1	NA	TRBJ1-3	CASSHLRDRGNTIYF	TGCGCCAGCAGTCACCTCCGGGACAGGGGAAACACCATATATTTT
TRBD2	TRBV5-1	few	TRBJ2-1	CASSFPIAGGLGNEQFF	TGCGCCAGCAGCTTTCCAATAGCGGGGGGGCTCGGCAATGAGCAGTTCTTC
NA	TRBV6-1	NA	TRBJ2-2	CASTDRNTGELFF	TGTGCCAGCACTGACAGGAACACCGGGGAGCTGTTTTTT
NA	TRBV10-3	few	TRBJ2-3	CAIRKGGNRGTDTQYF	TGTGCCATCAGGAAGGGGGGGAACAGGGGCACAGATACGCAGTATTTT
NA	TRBV28	NA	TRBJ2-7	CASSLQGSSYEQYF	TGTGCCAGCAGTTTACAGGGCAGCTCCTACGAGCAGTACTTC
TRBD1	TRBV29-1	NA	TRBJ2-1	CSVGRTGVYNEQFF	TGCAGCGTGGGTAGGACAGGCGTCTACAATGAGCAGTTCTTC
NA	TRBV6-5	NA	TRBJ2-7	CASRRVLGEQYF	TGTGCCAGCAGGAGGGTCCTCGGCGAGCAGTACTTC
NA	TRBV6-1	NA	TRBJ1-1	CASRAWEETEAFF	TGTGCCAGCAGGGCCTGGGAGGAAACTGAAGCTTTCTTT
NA	TRBV2	NA	TRBJ2-7	CASSGAGYEQYF	TGTGCCAGCAGTGGTGCAGGCTACGAGCAGTACTTC
TRBD2	TRBV7-6	NA	TRBJ2-5	CASSLVTSGGETQYF	TGTGCCAGCAGCTTAGTGACTAGCGGGGGGGAAACCCAGTACTTC
TRBD2	TRBV7-8	NA	TRBJ2-1	CASSSTSGGHNEQFF	TGTGCCAGCAGCTCGACTAGCGGGGGGCACAATGAGCAGTTCTTC
TRBD1	TRBV2	NA	TRBJ1-5	CASSEAGTGMGEHF	TGTGCCAGCAGTGAAGCCGGGACAGGGATGGGGGAACATTTT
TRBD2	TRBV4-2	NA	TRBJ2-5	CASSQIGSGETQYF	TGTGCCAGCAGCCAAATTGGTAGCGGGGAGACCCAGTACTTC
NA	TRBV6-1	NA	TRBJ1-1	CASSDSGRTEAFF	TGTGCCAGCAGTGACTCCGGGAGAACTGAAGCTTTCTTT
TRBD1	TRBV7-9	NA	TRBJ1-1	CASSLFRGRGTEAFF	TGTGCCAGCAGCTTGTTCAGGGGGCGGGGGACTGAAGCTTTCTTT
TRBD2	TRBV27	NA	TRBJ2-7	CASSLTLAGYEQYF	TGTGCCAGCAGTTTGACATTAGCGGGCTACGAGCAGTACTTC
TRBD1	TRBV7-6	few	TRBJ2-5	CASSLWTGMSETQYF	TGTGCCAGCAGCTTATGGACAGGGATGAGCGAGACCCAGTACTTC
TRBD1	TRBV6-5	NA	TRBJ1-2	CASRETGDGYTF	TGTGCCAGCAGGGAAACAGGGGATGGCTACACCTTC
NA	TRBV6-6	NA	TRBJ1-3	CASSPAGGALGNTIYF	TGTGCCAGCAGTCCAGCGGGGGGGGCGCTTGGAAACACCATATATTTT
TRBD1	TRBV11-3	NA	TRBJ2-7	CASSSGQGQGQYF	TGTGCCAGCAGCTCGGGACAGGGGCAAGGGCAGTACTTC
NA	TRBV29-1	NA	TRBJ1-2	CSVEEGAQGPNYGYTF	TGCAGCGTTGAAGAGGGGGCACAAGGGCCGAACTATGGCTACACCTTC
TRBD1	TRBV5-4	NA	TRBJ1-3	CASSIPGQGGNTIYF	TGTGCCAGCAGCATACCGGGACAGGGGGGAAACACCATATATTTT
TRBD2	TRBV29-1	NA	TRBJ2-1	CSVNSSGRYNEQFF	TGCAGCGTCAACTCTAGCGGACGATACAATGAGCAGTTCTTC
NA	TRBV2	NA	TRBJ1-6	CASSYRTSYNSPLHF	TGTGCCAGCAGTTACCGGACTAGCTATAATTCACCCCTCCACTTT
NA	TRBV6-1	few	TRBJ2-7	CASRTLASYEQYF	TGTGCCAGCCGAACGCTTGCGTCGTACGAGCAGTACTTC
NA	TRBV5-4	NA	TRBJ1-1	CASSFYSGGASTEAFF	TGTGCCAGCAGCTTTTACAGCGGGGGAGCTTCCACTGAAGCTTTCTTT
TRBD2	TRBV5-6	NA	TRBJ2-3	CASSFVSGSGTDTQYF	TGTGCCAGCAGCTTTGTAAGCGGGAGTGGCACAGATACGCAGTATTTT
TRBD2	TRBV6-5	NA	TRBJ2-1	CASSGTSPRNEQFF	TGTGCCAGTTCAGGGACTAGCCCGAGAAATGAGCAGTTCTTC
NA	TRBV7-9	NA	TRBJ2-7	CASSLDGGQLNF	TGTGCCAGCAGCTTAGATGGTGGGCAGTTAAACTTC
TRBD1	TRBV5-1	NA	TRBJ2-5	CAGSAGQGGTQYF	TGCGCCGGCTCCGCGGGACAGGGAGGGACCCAGTACTTC
NA	TRBV28	NA	TRBJ2-7	CASSSWGEGLYEQYF	TGTGCCAGCAGTTCCTGGGGAGAGGGTTTGTACGAGCAGTACTTC
NA	TRBV20-1	NA	TRBJ2-5	CSAQLVETQYF	TGCAGTGCCCAACTAGTTGAGACCCAGTACTTC
NA	TRBV6-6	NA	TRBJ2-7	CASSPAGTGGREQYF	TGTGCCAGCAGTCCCGCCGGGACTGGGGGTCGGGAGCAGTACTTC